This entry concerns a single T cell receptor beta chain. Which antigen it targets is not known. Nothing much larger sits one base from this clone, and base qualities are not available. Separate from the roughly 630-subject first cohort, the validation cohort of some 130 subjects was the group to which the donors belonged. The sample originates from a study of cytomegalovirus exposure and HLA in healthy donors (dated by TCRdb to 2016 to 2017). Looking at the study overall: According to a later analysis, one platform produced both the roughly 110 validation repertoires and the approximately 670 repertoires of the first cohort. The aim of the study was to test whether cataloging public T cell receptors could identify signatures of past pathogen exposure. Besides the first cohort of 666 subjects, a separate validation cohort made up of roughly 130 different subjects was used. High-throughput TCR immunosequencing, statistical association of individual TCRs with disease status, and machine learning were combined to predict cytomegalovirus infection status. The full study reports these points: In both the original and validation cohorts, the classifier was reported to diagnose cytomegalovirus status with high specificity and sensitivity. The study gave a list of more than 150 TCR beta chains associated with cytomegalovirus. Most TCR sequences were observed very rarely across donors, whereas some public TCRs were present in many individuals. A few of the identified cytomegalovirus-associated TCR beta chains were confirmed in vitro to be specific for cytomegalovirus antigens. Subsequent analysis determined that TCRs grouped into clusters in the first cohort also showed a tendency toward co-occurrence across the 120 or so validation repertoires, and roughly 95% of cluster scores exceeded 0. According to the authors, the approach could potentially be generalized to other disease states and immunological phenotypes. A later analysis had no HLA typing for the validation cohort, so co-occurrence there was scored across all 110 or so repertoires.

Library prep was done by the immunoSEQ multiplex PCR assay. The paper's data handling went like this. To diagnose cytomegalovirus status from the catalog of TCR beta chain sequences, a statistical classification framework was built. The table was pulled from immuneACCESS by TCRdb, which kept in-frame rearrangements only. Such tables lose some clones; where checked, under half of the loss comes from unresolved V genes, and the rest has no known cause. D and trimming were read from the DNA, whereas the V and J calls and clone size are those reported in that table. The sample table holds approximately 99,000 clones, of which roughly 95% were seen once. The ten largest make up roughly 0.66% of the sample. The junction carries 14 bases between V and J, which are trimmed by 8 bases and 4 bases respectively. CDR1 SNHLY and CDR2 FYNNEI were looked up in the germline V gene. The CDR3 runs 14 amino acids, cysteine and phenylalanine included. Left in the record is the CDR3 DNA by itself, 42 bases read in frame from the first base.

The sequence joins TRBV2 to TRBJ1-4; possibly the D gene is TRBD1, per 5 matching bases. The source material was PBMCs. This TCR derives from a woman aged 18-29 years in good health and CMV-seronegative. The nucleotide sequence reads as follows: TGTGCCAGCGGCGACAGAGTAGTTAATGAAAAACTGTTTTTT. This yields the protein CASGDRVVNEKLFF.